These 21 T cell receptor beta chains were sequenced from one sample in a study of response to subunit inactivated influenza vaccine. TCRdb re-called the RT-PCR reads with MiXCR, one entry per CDR3 protein. The data hold about 610,000 distinct CDR3 sequences, with 14% observed a single time. Here the sequenced sample was PBMCs from blood, taken roughly 12 days after vaccination. The receptors originated from a man aged 50-59 years who received an inactivated influenza vaccine.

To note about this clonotype: A read error may be the cause here, since a much bigger clone is one base away. The chain carries TRBV20-1 and TRBJ2-5; D ambiguous. Between the trimmed V and J ends, which lost 2 bases and 5 bases, there was a span of 3 bases. Germline-derived CDR1 and CDR2 are DFQATT and SNEGSKA (reference sequence). The CDR3 spans 10 residues. The CDR3 sequence: CSARLETQYF. The CDR3 bases are TGCAGTGCTAGACTGGAGACCCAGTACTTC.

This clonotype showed up just a few times. The chain joins TRBV12-3 or TRBV12-4 to TRBJ2-1; 7 positions match TRBD1. Losses at the gene ends were 3 bases for V and 7 bases for J; bases not matched to a gene: 15. This CDR3 comprises 17 residues. Here the CDR3 DNA reads TGTGCCAGCAGTTTGGGCACAGGGGTGAGTAGCGAGAATGAGCAGTTCTTC. Encoded protein: CASSLGTGVSSENEQFF.

This clonotype was picked up many times. The chain is built from TRBV4-2 and TRBJ1-1; 10 nucleotides match TRBD1. Per germline, CDR1 LGHNA and CDR2 YNFKEQ. The junction had 3 bases not matched to a gene; V was cut back by 4 bases and J by 4 bases. This CDR3 spans 14 amino acids. The DNA of the CDR3 is TGTGCCAGCAGCCGCCGGACAGGGGGCACTGAAGCTTTCTTT. It is translated as CASSRRTGGTEAFF.

The CDR3: CASSGNSYEQYF. CDR3 sequence (DNA): TGTGCCAGCAGCGGTAACTCCTACGAGCAGTACTTC. The chain has TRBV28 and TRBJ2-7; D gene unclear. There are 12 residues in the CDR3. V was pared by 6 bases and J by 0 bases, with 6 bases between. Germline V gene data show CDR1 as MDHEN and CDR2 as SYDVKM.

The rearrangement uses TRBV29-1 and TRBJ2-3; TRBD1 might be the D (5 bases). This CDR3 has 12 residues. CDR1 and CDR2 from the germline V gene are SQVTM and ANQGSEA. V lost 3 bases and J 5 bases, leaving 9 bases between the germline ends. The CDR3: CSVDPGIDTQYF. The CDR3 bases are TGCAGCGTTGATCCAGGGATAGATACGCAGTATTTT.

In this sample, this clonotype turned up a few times. The chain couples TRBV20-1 to TRBJ1-1, with D possibly being TRBD1 (6 bases). Germline V gene data show CDR1 as DFQATT and CDR2 as SNEGSKA (reference sequence). The CDR3 has 12 residues. The germline V and J ends were trimmed by 5 bases and 5 bases, with 12 bases remaining between them. The DNA for the CDR3 is TGCAGTGCTCACCCAGGGGTTACTGAAGCTTTCTTT. Encoded protein: CSAHPGVTEAFF.

This chain joins TRBV5-5 and TRBJ1-1; D is undetermined. CDR3 length: 13 residues. V was clipped by 0 bases and J by 7 bases, with 10 bases between them. In germline, CDR1 is SGHKS, CDR2 YYEKEE (reference sequence). The CDR3 spells CASSLAALREAFF. CDR3 DNA sequence: TGTGCCAGCAGCTTGGCCGCCCTGCGTGAAGCTTTCTTT.

Worth noting for this clonotype: Just one base apart from a much larger clone, this may be a read error. The chain carries TRBV12-3 or TRBV12-4 and TRBJ2-4; no firm D call. Trimming pared 8 bases from V and 5 bases from J, leaving 13 bases between. The CDR3 sequence is 13 residues long. This CDR3 reads CASPIFAENIQYF. In DNA form, the CDR3 reads TGTGCCAGCCCAATTTTCGCTGAAAACATTCAGTACTTC.

This clonotype has just a few counts. This chain joins TRBV5-1 and TRBJ2-3; 8 nucleotides align to TRBD2. Germline CDR1 SGHRS, CDR2 YFSETQ. V shed 0 bases and J 6 bases; nucleotides not matched to a gene: 6. The CDR3 runs 15 residues. Here the CDR3 reads CASSLDGLASDTQYF. CDR3 sequence (DNA): TGCGCCAGCAGCTTGGATGGACTAGCTAGCGATACGCAGTATTTT.

The CDR3 loop reads CASSLFAGEAETQYF. The CDR3 DNA sequence: TGCGCCAGCAGCTTGTTTGCAGGTGAAGCAGAGACCCAGTACTTC. The genes are TRBV5-1 and TRBJ2-5; D ambiguous. Germline V gene sequence: CDR1 SGHRS, CDR2 YFSETQ. The CDR3 is 15 amino acids. Between the trimmed V and J ends, which lost 1 base and 4 bases, there was a span of 14 bases.

This sequence joins TRBV6-2 or TRBV6-3 and TRBJ1-1; TRBD1 matches 8 bases. CDR1 and CDR2 from the germline V gene are MNHEY and SVGEGT. J was trimmed by 5 bases and V by 2 bases; bases with no gene match: 7. This CDR3 has 15 residues. Here the CDR3 reads CASSYTGGSGTEAFF. CDR3 sequence (DNA): TGTGCCAGCAGTTACACAGGGGGGTCGGGGACTGAAGCTTTCTTT.

The chain employs TRBV11-2 and TRBJ2-5; 10 bases agree with TRBD2. The CDR3 spans 18 residues. The trim removed 5 bases at V and 1 base at J, leaving 13 bases unmatched. Germline CDR1 is SGHAT and CDR2 is FQNNGV. The CDR3 sequence is CASSPTSGWGRFQETQYF. CDR3 coding DNA: TGTGCCAGCAGCCCGACTAGCGGGTGGGGCCGATTCCAAGAGACCCAGTACTTC.

This clonotype has just a few counts. The chain couples TRBV12-3 or TRBV12-4 to TRBJ2-3; 8 bases fit TRBD2. V gave up 4 bases and J gave up 7 bases; unmatched junction bases: 7. The CDR3 extends over 14 amino acids. The chain's CDR3 is CASSSRTGGNTQYF. The CDR3 DNA reads as TGTGCCAGCAGTTCCCGGACGGGAGGGAATACGCAGTATTTT.

Ten or more counts support this clonotype. The chain employs TRBV24-1 and TRBJ1-1; TRBD1 agrees at 8 bases. V lost 9 bases and J lost 10; bases outside the gene matches: 3. The germline V gene encodes CDR1 KGHDR and CDR2 SFDVKD. This CDR3 spans 10 amino acids. CDR3 nucleotide sequence: TGTGCCACCTTCGGGACAGGAGCTTTCTTT. Amino acid sequence: CATFGTGAFF.

The rearrangement links TRBV7-6 to TRBJ2-1; possibly TRBD2 for D (5 bases). V shed 1 base and J shed 7 bases, with 8 bases lying between them. This CDR3 comprises 13 residues. From germline, CDR1 is SGHVS and CDR2 FNYEAQ. The CDR3 sequence is CASSLEVANEQFF. CDR3 coding DNA: TGTGCCAGCAGCTTAGAAGTAGCGAATGAGCAGTTCTTC.

This clonotype showed up just a few times. This rearrangement joins TRBV5-1 to TRBJ2-1, with D perhaps matching TRBD2 (6 bases). This CDR3 comprises 15 residues. CDR1 is SGHRS, CDR2 YFSETQ, per germline. Trimming cost V 0 bases and J 7 bases, with 14 bases left between them. As DNA, the CDR3 is TGCGCCAGCAGCTTGGATACAGGAGGGGTGAATGAGCAGTTCTTC. Translation gives CASSLDTGGVNEQFF.

This clonotype was seen repeatedly, ten times or more. V and J are TRBV5-1 and TRBJ1-1; D uncertain. V lost 0 bases, J lost 0 bases, and 12 bases lay in between. The CDR3 is 16 amino acids. CDR1 is SGHRS, CDR2 YFSETQ, per germline. The CDR3 DNA reads TGCGCCAGCAGCTTGGTGCAGATAACCATGAACACTGAAGCTTTCTTT. Encoded protein: CASSLVQITMNTEAFF.

The chain recombines TRBV14 with TRBJ2-3, with 12 bases identical to TRBD2. This CDR3 is built from 19 residues. The V gene end was trimmed by 0 bases and the J gene end by 1 base; junction bases not matched to a gene: 8. Per germline, CDR1 SGHDN and CDR2 FVKESK. The CDR3 DNA reads as TGTGCCAGCAGCCAAGACTTATGGACTAGCGGGATGCGCACAGATACGCAGTATTTT. It translates to CASSQDLWTSGMRTDTQYF.

This clonotype appeared a few times. The chain couples TRBV28 to TRBJ2-7, with 9 bases that match TRBD1. V lost 6 bases and J lost 2; bases outside the gene matches: 26. The CDR3 is 21 amino acids. Per the germline V gene, CDR1 is MDHEN and CDR2 is SYDVKM. CDR3 coding DNA: TGTGCCAGCAGCCACCCATGGGTCGGACAGGGGCCTACGCAGTCCACCTACGAGCAGTACTTC. It specifies CASSHPWVGQGPTQSTYEQYF.

The chain employs TRBV7-2 and TRBJ2-2; tentatively, D is TRBD2 (6 bases). The V end was cut by 5 bases, the J end by 4 bases, with 17 bases between. The CDR3 runs 16 residues. CDR1 is SGHTA, CDR2 FQGNSA, per germline. CDR3 sequence (DNA): TGTGCCAGCAGCCCAACCGGGACTCCCCGCACCGGGGAGCTGTTTTTT. Translating it yields CASSPTGTPRTGELFF. The entire variable domain, with the rest obtained from reference TRBV7-2 and TRBJ2-2, is as follows: GAGVSQSPSNKVTEKGKDVELRCDPISGHTALYWYRQSLGQGLEFLIYFQGNSAPDKSGLPSDRFSAERTGGSVSTLTIQRTQQEDSAVYLCASSPTGTPRTGELFFGEGSRLTVL.

This chain connects TRBV6-1 to TRBJ2-6, with 9 bases that match TRBD2. Germline V gene lookup returns CDR1 MNHNS and CDR2 SASEGT. V lost 8 bases and J lost 2; bases outside the gene matches: 7. The CDR3 contains 16 residues. In nucleotides, the CDR3 is TGTGCCAGCGCTAGCGGGACCTATGCTGGGGCCAACGTCCTGACTTTC. Its protein product is CASASGTYAGANVLTF.